This T cell receptor (beta chain) appears in the sequencing data of a study of cytomegalovirus exposure and HLA in healthy donors. Findings of the study overall: TCR beta chains numbering some 160 were designated cytomegalovirus-associated.

Trimming at V came to 1 base and at J to 5 bases, leaving 0 bases not matched to a gene. CDR3 length: 14 residues. Germline CDR1 reads SGHTA; CDR2 reads FQGTGA. Generated by immunoSEQ multiplex PCR, the TCRdb table keeps only in-frame clones and is missing some. The table has 200,000 to 300,000 clones, roughly 86% seen once. As to this clone: The antigen is not known.

The receptor comes from a woman in her 30s in good health and CMV-seropositive. Sequencing was performed on PBMCs. This chain connects TRBV7-3 to TRBJ2-2, with 8 positions matching TRBD1. CDR3 sequence reads: CASSLRQGTGELFF. CDR3 nucleotides: TGTGCCAGCAGCTTAAGACAGGGGACCGGGGAGCTGTTTTTT. Based on the CDR3 plus reference TRBV7-3 and TRBJ2-2, the full variable domain is GAGVSQTPSNKVTEKGKYVELRCDPISGHTALYWYRQSLGQGPEFLIYFQGTGAADDSGLPNDRFFAVRPEGSVSTLKIQRTERGDSAVYLCASSLRQGTGELFFGEGSRLTVL.